The T cell receptor beta chain under discussion was sequenced for a study of CDR3 diversity in severe acne. The CDR3 spans 12 residues. The germline V and J ends were trimmed by 2 bases and 8 bases, with 10 bases remaining between them. Germline V CDR1 and CDR2: SGHRS, YFSETQ. One entry per CDR3 protein, called by TCRdb with MiXCR from the PCR reads. The data contain approximately 84,000 distinct CDR3 sequences, under 60% of them singletons. Sample: blood. The TCR sequence derives from a male donor in good health, without acne. J is TRBJ1-1 and V is TRBV5-1; D call uncertain. In DNA form, the CDR3 reads TGCGCCAGCAGCTTTGGAGATTACGAAGCTTTCTTT. Amino acid sequence: CASSFGDYEAFF.